The rows below give T cell receptor beta chains drawn from one sample of a study of Ad26.COV2.S vaccination and SARS-CoV-2 variants. Profiled with immunoSEQ multiplex PCR; TCRdb holds only in-frame clones, not every one. The sample records hundreds of thousands of clones, 87% being singletons. Sequencing was performed on peripheral blood, taken in a trial of Ad26.COV2.S vaccine versus placebo. The receptor source for this set is a person between 18 and 65 years old who received the Ad26.COV2.S COVID-19 vaccine or a placebo. Each CDR3 is given with its conserved first and last residue. D genes are given only for firm matches.

CDR3 DNA	CDR3 protein	V gene	J gene	D gene
TGTGCCAGCAGTTACTCGCCCAGGCCGGGAACCGGGGAGCTGTTTTTT	CASSYSPRPGTGELFF	TRBV6-5	TRBJ2-2	-
TGTGCCAGCGGTAGCGGGGCGGATACGCAGTATTTT	CASGSGADTQYF	TRBV28	TRBJ2-3	TRBD2
TGTGCCAGCAGGAAGGCGCACAGCCGTGGAAACACCATATATTTT	CASRKAHSRGNTIYF	TRBV6-5	TRBJ1-3	-
TGTGCCAGCAGTTACCGGCAGGGGGCTGAAGCTTTCTTT	CASSYRQGAEAFF	TRBV6-5	TRBJ1-1	TRBD1
TGTGCCAGCAGCGTAGTGGGAGGCTTGGATGGCTACACCTTC	CASSVVGGLDGYTF	TRBV9	TRBJ1-2	-
TGTGCCTGGAGTGACACAGGGTTTGGCGGCTACACCTTC	CAWSDTGFGGYTF	TRBV30	TRBJ1-2	-
TGTGCCAGCTCACCTTTGGACAGGGGAGACTCTAACTATGGCTACACCTTC	CASSPLDRGDSNYGYTF	TRBV18	TRBJ1-2	TRBD1
TGTGCCAGCAGTCCCGAAAGGGCGACTAACTATGGCTACACCTTC	CASSPERATNYGYTF	TRBV6-2/TRBV6-3	TRBJ1-2	-
TGTGCCAGCAGCCAAGCCAGCGGGAGGAGCAGAAACATTCAGTACTTC	CASSQASGRSRNIQYF	TRBV3-1/TRBV3-2	TRBJ2-4	TRBD2
TGTGCCAGCAGCCCGGCCTCAGCGGGGTACAATGAGCAGTTCTTC	CASSPASAGYNEQFF	TRBV5-4	TRBJ2-1	TRBD2
TGTGCCAGCAGTTTCCAAGCGGGAGGGGGCTACGAGCAGTACTTC	CASSFQAGGGYEQYF	TRBV28	TRBJ2-7	TRBD2